These T cell receptor beta chains were read from a single sample in a study of technical replicates of blood from several donors. The protocol was immunoSEQ multiplex PCR, while the TCRdb copy is restricted to in-frame clones and leaves out a portion. The sample includes approximately 75,000 clones, under 97% of them seen just once. Sequenced material: T cells isolated from PBMCs. These receptors were obtained from a human donor in good health. CDR3s include the opening cysteine and the closing phenylalanine or tryptophan. The D gene is left open where the match is weak. Clone size is stated in some rows and not others, as once, few, many or a class when expanded.

j_gene: TRBJ2-1; v_gene: TRBV28; abundance: NA; len: 18; d_gene: TRBD2; CDR3aa: CASSLSDFLAGSYNEQFF; CDR3nt: TGTGCCAGCAGTCTTTCGGATTTTCTAGCGGGCTCCTACAATGAGCAGTTCTTC
j_gene: TRBJ2-7; v_gene: TRBV30; abundance: once; len: 13; d_gene: NA; CDR3aa: CAWSVSVVYEQYF; CDR3nt: TGTGCCTGGAGTGTATCGGTGGTCTACGAGCAGTACTTC
j_gene: TRBJ1-4; v_gene: TRBV18; abundance: NA; len: 16; d_gene: NA; CDR3aa: CASTFTPRGTNEKLFF; CDR3nt: TGTGCCAGCACCTTCACCCCCCGGGGAACTAATGAAAAACTGTTTTTT
j_gene: TRBJ2-7; v_gene: TRBV4-3; abundance: NA; len: 15; d_gene: NA; CDR3aa: CASSPTAVGTYEQYF; CDR3nt: TGCGCCAGCAGCCCTACGGCGGTAGGTACCTACGAGCAGTACTTC
j_gene: TRBJ1-3; v_gene: TRBV11-2; abundance: NA; len: 16; d_gene: NA; CDR3aa: CASRGLRANSGNTIYF; CDR3nt: TGTGCCTCCCGCGGGCTACGAGCGAACTCTGGAAACACCATATATTTT
j_gene: TRBJ2-5; v_gene: TRBV7-7; abundance: NA; len: 15; d_gene: NA; CDR3aa: CASSSRTEIQETQYF; CDR3nt: TGTGCTAGCAGCAGCCGAACCGAAATTCAAGAGACCCAGTACTTC
j_gene: TRBJ1-5; v_gene: TRBV7-2; abundance: NA; len: 13; d_gene: NA; CDR3aa: CASTGQPYQPQHF; CDR3nt: TGTGCCAGCACAGGACAGCCTTATCAGCCCCAGCATTTT
j_gene: TRBJ2-2; v_gene: TRBV5-4; abundance: NA; len: 13; d_gene: NA; CDR3aa: CASSLDSTGELFF; CDR3nt: TGTGCCAGCAGCTTGGACTCCACCGGGGAGCTGTTTTTT
j_gene: TRBJ1-4; v_gene: TRBV9; abundance: NA; len: 14; d_gene: NA; CDR3aa: CASSPQGGNEKLFF; CDR3nt: TGTGCCAGCAGCCCGCAGGGCGGAAATGAAAAACTGTTTTTT
j_gene: TRBJ1-1; v_gene: TRBV6-5; abundance: NA; len: 12; d_gene: NA; CDR3aa: CASSQGTTEAFF; CDR3nt: TGTGCCAGCAGTCAAGGGACTACTGAAGCTTTCTTT
j_gene: TRBJ2-4; v_gene: TRBV27; abundance: NA; len: 11; d_gene: NA; CDR3aa: CASSDSGREYF; CDR3nt: TGTGCCAGCAGTGATAGCGGCCGAGAGTACTTC
j_gene: TRBJ1-1; v_gene: TRBV30; abundance: once; len: 14; d_gene: TRBD1; CDR3aa: CAWSDWDRNTEAFF; CDR3nt: TGTGCCTGGAGTGACTGGGACAGGAACACTGAAGCTTTCTTT
j_gene: TRBJ1-3; v_gene: TRBV5-1; abundance: NA; len: 13; d_gene: NA; CDR3aa: CASSSGSGNTIYF; CDR3nt: TGCGCCAGCAGCAGCGGCTCTGGAAACACCATATATTTT
j_gene: TRBJ2-7; v_gene: TRBV7-9; abundance: NA; len: 12; d_gene: TRBD2; CDR3aa: CATGLASYEQYF; CDR3nt: TGTGCCACTGGACTAGCTTCCTACGAGCAGTACTTC
j_gene: TRBJ2-3; v_gene: TRBV9; abundance: NA; len: 17; d_gene: TRBD2; CDR3aa: CASSAPTSGTSTDTQYF; CDR3nt: TGTGCCAGCAGCGCCCCTACTAGCGGGACTAGCACAGATACGCAGTATTTT
j_gene: TRBJ2-3; v_gene: TRBV6-5; abundance: NA; len: 14; d_gene: TRBD2; CDR3aa: CASSLAGGFYTQYF; CDR3nt: TGTGCCAGCAGTTTAGCGGGAGGATTTTATACGCAGTATTTT
j_gene: TRBJ2-5; v_gene: TRBV6-6; abundance: once; len: 14; d_gene: TRBD1; CDR3aa: CASSWTGVEETQYF; CDR3nt: TGTGCCAGCAGTTGGACAGGGGTGGAAGAGACCCAGTACTTC
j_gene: TRBJ2-7; v_gene: TRBV27; abundance: NA; len: 13; d_gene: TRBD1; CDR3aa: CASSLHRGYEQYF; CDR3nt: TGTGCCAGCAGTTTACACAGGGGCTACGAGCAGTACTTC
j_gene: TRBJ2-1; v_gene: TRBV5-1; abundance: NA; len: 13; d_gene: NA; CDR3aa: CASSLPTYNEQFF; CDR3nt: TGCGCCAGCAGCTTGCCAACTTACAATGAGCAGTTCTTC
j_gene: TRBJ2-7; v_gene: TRBV19; abundance: NA; len: 15; d_gene: NA; CDR3aa: CASSIDLEGLNEQYF; CDR3nt: TGTGCCAGTAGTATAGATCTGGAGGGTTTGAACGAGCAGTACTTC
j_gene: TRBJ1-1; v_gene: TRBV29-1; abundance: NA; len: 13; d_gene: NA; CDR3aa: CSVRGGADTEAFF; CDR3nt: TGCAGCGTCCGAGGGGGGGCGGACACTGAAGCTTTCTTT
j_gene: TRBJ2-7; v_gene: TRBV11-3; abundance: NA; len: 14; d_gene: TRBD1; CDR3aa: CASSLGTGAHEQYF; CDR3nt: TGTGCCAGCAGCTTGGGGACAGGGGCCCACGAGCAGTACTTC
j_gene: TRBJ1-2; v_gene: TRBV6-5; abundance: NA; len: 14; d_gene: TRBD1; CDR3aa: CASSADRGDYGYTF; CDR3nt: TGTGCCAGCAGTGCCGACAGGGGGGACTATGGCTACACCTTC
j_gene: TRBJ1-2; v_gene: TRBV5-1; abundance: NA; len: 14; d_gene: NA; CDR3aa: CASTLGGQGYGYTF; CDR3nt: TGCGCCAGCACCCTGGGGGGGCAGGGTTATGGCTACACCTTC
j_gene: TRBJ2-3; v_gene: TRBV19; abundance: once; len: 15; d_gene: TRBD1; CDR3aa: CASSIYGQGTDTQYF; CDR3nt: TGTGCCAGTAGTATATACGGACAGGGCACAGATACGCAGTATTTT
j_gene: TRBJ1-2; v_gene: TRBV5-1; abundance: NA; len: 11; d_gene: NA; CDR3aa: CASSFGGEDTF; CDR3nt: TGCGCCAGCAGCTTTGGGGGCGAGGACACCTTC
j_gene: TRBJ2-3; v_gene: TRBV6-5; abundance: NA; len: 14; d_gene: TRBD2; CDR3aa: CASGGLVVTDTQYF; CDR3nt: TGTGCCAGCGGTGGACTAGTTGTGACAGATACGCAGTATTTT
j_gene: TRBJ1-4; v_gene: TRBV6-5; abundance: NA; len: 15; d_gene: NA; CDR3aa: CASSYSRGTNEKLFF; CDR3nt: TGTGCCAGCAGTTACTCGAGGGGGACTAATGAAAAACTGTTTTTT
j_gene: TRBJ2-7; v_gene: TRBV10-3; abundance: NA; len: 14; d_gene: NA; CDR3aa: CAISVDRSSYEQYF; CDR3nt: TGTGCCATCAGTGTTGACAGGAGCTCCTACGAGCAGTACTTC
j_gene: TRBJ2-5; v_gene: TRBV19; abundance: NA; len: 14; d_gene: TRBD2; CDR3aa: CASREGGRGETQYF; CDR3nt: TGTGCCAGCCGGGAGGGGGGGCGCGGGGAGACCCAGTACTTC
j_gene: TRBJ1-5; v_gene: TRBV4-2; abundance: NA; len: 17; d_gene: TRBD1; CDR3aa: CASSQALGQGVLEPQHF; CDR3nt: TGTGCCAGCAGCCAAGCCTTGGGACAGGGGGTTTTAGAGCCCCAGCATTTT
j_gene: TRBJ2-7; v_gene: TRBV9; abundance: NA; len: 14; d_gene: TRBD2; CDR3aa: CASSKLAEDYEQYF; CDR3nt: TGTGCCAGCAGCAAACTAGCGGAGGACTACGAGCAGTACTTC
j_gene: TRBJ1-2; v_gene: TRBV6-5; abundance: NA; len: 13; d_gene: NA; CDR3aa: CASISRANYGYTF; CDR3nt: TGTGCCAGCATTAGCAGGGCTAACTATGGCTACACCTTC
j_gene: TRBJ1-5; v_gene: TRBV18; abundance: NA; len: 15; d_gene: TRBD1; CDR3aa: CASSPSGTGNQPQHF; CDR3nt: TGTGCCAGCTCACCTTCCGGGACAGGGAATCAGCCCCAGCATTTT